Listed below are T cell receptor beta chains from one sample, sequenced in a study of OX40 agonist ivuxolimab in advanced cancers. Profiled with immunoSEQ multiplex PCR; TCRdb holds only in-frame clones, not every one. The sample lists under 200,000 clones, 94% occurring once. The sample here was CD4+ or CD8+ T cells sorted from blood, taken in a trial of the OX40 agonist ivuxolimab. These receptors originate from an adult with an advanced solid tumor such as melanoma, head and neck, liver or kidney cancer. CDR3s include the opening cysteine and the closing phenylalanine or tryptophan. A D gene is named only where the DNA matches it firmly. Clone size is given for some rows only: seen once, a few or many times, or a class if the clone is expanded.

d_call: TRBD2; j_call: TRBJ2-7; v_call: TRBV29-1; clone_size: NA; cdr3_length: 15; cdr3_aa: CSVEESSLAGVEQYF; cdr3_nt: TGCAGCGTTGAAGAGTCTTCGCTAGCGGGAGTAGAGCAGTACTTC
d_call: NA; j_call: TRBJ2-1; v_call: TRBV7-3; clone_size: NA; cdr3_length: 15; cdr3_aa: CASSPMIADYNEQFF; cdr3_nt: TGTGCCAGCAGCCCGATGATAGCGGACTACAATGAGCAGTTCTTC
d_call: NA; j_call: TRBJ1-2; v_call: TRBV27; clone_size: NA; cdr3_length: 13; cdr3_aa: CATLGDGYYGYTF; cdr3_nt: TGTGCCACCCTGGGTGACGGCTACTATGGCTACACCTTC
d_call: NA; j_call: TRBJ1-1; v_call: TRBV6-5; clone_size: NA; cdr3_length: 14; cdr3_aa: CASSYYTGSFEAFF; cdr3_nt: TGTGCCAGCAGTTACTATACAGGGTCGTTTGAAGCTTTCTTT
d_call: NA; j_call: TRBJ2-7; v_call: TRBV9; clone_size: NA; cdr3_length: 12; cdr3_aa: CASSVSPYEQYF; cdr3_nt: TGTGCCAGCAGCGTGAGCCCCTACGAGCAGTACTTC
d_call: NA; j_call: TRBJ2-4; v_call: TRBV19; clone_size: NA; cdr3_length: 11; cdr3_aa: CASSDRSIQYF; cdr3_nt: TGTGCCAGTAGTGACAGATCAATTCAGTACTTC
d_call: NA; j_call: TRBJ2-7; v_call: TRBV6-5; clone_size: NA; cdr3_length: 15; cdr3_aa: CASSYRGHPYGEQYF; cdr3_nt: TGTGCCAGCAGTTACAGAGGGCACCCCTATGGCGAGCAGTACTTC
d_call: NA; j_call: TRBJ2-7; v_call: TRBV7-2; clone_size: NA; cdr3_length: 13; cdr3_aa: CASSLGTFYEQYF; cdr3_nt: TGTGCCAGCAGCCTCGGGACTTTCTACGAGCAGTACTTC
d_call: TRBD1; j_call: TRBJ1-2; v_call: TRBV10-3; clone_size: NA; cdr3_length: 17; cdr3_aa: CATHPGQGASVPIGYTF; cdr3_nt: TGTGCCACTCACCCGGGACAGGGGGCCTCAGTGCCTATTGGCTACACCTTC
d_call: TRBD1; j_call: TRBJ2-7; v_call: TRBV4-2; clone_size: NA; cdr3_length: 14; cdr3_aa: CASSPRTGRYEQYF; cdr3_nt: TGTGCCAGCAGCCCCCGGACAGGGCGCTACGAGCAGTACTTC
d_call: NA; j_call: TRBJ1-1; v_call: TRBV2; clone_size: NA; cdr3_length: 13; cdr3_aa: CASSVDPNTEAFF; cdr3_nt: TGTGCCAGCAGTGTCGACCCGAACACTGAAGCTTTCTTT
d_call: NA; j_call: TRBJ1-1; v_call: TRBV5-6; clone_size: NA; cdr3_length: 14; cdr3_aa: CASTPEGYGTEAFF; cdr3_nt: TGTGCCAGCACCCCCGAGGGATACGGCACTGAAGCTTTCTTT
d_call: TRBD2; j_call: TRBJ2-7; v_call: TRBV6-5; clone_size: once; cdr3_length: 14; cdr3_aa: CASSGGTSIYEQYF; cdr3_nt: TGTGCCAGCTCGGGTGGGACTAGCATCTACGAGCAGTACTTC
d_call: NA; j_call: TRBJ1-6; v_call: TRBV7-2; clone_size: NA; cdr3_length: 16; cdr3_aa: CASTMTGPKKNSPLHF; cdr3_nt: TGTGCCAGCACCATGACGGGGCCGAAGAAGAATTCACCCCTCCACTTT
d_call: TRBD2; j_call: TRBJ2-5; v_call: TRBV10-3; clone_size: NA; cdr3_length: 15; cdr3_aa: CAISGTSGGQETQYF; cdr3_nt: TGTGCCATCAGCGGGACTAGCGGGGGGCAAGAGACCCAGTACTTC
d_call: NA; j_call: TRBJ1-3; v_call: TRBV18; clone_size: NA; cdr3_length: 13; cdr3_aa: CASSPPAGNTIYF; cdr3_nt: TGTGCCAGCTCACCACCGGCTGGAAACACCATATATTTT
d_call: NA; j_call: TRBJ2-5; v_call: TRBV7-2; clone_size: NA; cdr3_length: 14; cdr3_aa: CASSSWGGGETQYF; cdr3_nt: TGTGCCAGCAGCTCTTGGGGCGGAGGGGAGACCCAGTACTTC
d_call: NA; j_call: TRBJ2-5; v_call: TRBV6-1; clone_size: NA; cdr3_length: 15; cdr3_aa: CASSPPRQGGETQYF; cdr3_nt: TGTGCCAGCAGTCCCCCCAGACAGGGAGGAGAGACCCAGTACTTC
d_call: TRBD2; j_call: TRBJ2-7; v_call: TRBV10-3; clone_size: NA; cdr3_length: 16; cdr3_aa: CAISEGGTSGSYEQYF; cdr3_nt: TGTGCCATCAGTGAGGGGGGGACTAGCGGCTCCTACGAGCAGTACTTC
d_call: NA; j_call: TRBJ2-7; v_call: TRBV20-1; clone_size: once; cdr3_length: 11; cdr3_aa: CSGGPLYEQYF; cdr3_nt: TGCAGTGGGGGCCCCCTCTACGAGCAGTACTTC
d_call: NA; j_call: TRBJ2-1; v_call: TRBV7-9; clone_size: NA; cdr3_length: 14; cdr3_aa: CASSLAPGFNEQFF; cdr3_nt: TGTGCCAGCAGCTTAGCGCCGGGTTTCAATGAGCAGTTCTTC